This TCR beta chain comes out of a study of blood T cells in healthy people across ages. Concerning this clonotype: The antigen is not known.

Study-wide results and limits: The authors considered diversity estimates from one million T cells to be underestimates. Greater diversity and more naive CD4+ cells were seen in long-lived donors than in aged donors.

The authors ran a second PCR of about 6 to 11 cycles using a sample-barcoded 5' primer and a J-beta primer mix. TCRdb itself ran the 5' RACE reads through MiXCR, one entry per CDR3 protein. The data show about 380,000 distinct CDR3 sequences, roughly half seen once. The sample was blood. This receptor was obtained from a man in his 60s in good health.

The CDR3 nucleotides are TGTGCCAGCAGCTTAGGAGGAGCAGGGAGGAGCGGGAGGGGCACCTACGAGCAGTACTTC. Protein product: CASSLGGAGRSGRGTYEQYF. V gene TRBV7-2 combines with J gene TRBJ2-7; 10 bases agree with TRBD2. The CDR3 consists of 20 residues. The J segment lost 2 bases and the V segment lost 1 base, leaving 17 bases of the junction unmatched. CDR1 is SGHTA, CDR2 FQGNSA, per germline.